Shown below are 26 T cell receptor beta chains from a single sample sequenced in a study of immune characterization of retroperitoneal liposarcoma (dated by TCRdb to between 2018 and 2021). Receptor amplification or capture employed PCR. Sequencing took place on a NextSeq 500. The public reads were run again by TCRdb, first through fastp at Q25 and then through MiXCR, and only productive beta chains were kept. Here each entry gathers all rows of one CDR3 protein and keeps the most common genes and DNA. Within this sample are roughly 10,000 distinct CDR3 sequences, with roughly 29% of them counted one time only. The ten largest clones add up to around 9% of the sample. The sample was tumor tissue. The receptors were sampled from a female donor with retroperitoneal liposarcoma.

In its sample, this clonotype was seen a few times. The chain employs TRBV9 and TRBJ2-3, with TRBD2 matching 8 bases. Germline V gene sequence: CDR1 SGDLS, CDR2 YYNGEE. V dropped 0 bases and J dropped 4; count of bases not matched to a gene: 10. The length of the CDR3 is 17 residues. The CDR3 region has the DNA TGTGCCAGCAGCGTAGATCTTCGGACAGCGGGGGCAGATACGCAGTATTTT. Amino acid sequence: CASSVDLRTAGADTQYF.

This clonotype came up a few times. V usage is TRBV7-9 and J usage is TRBJ2-3; perhaps TRBD2 as D (6 bases). CDR1 and CDR2 (germline): SEHNR, FQNEAQ (reference sequence). There are 17 residues in the CDR3. Between the trimmed V and J ends, which lost 5 bases and 0 bases, there was a span of 18 bases. The DNA of the CDR3 is TGTGCCAGCAGCCCCAGCCTAGCGCCAACTAGCACAGATACGCAGTATTTT. The encoded protein is CASSPSLAPTSTDTQYF.

The table lists this clonotype with a few counts. The rearrangement joins TRBV6-1 to TRBJ2-5; TRBD2 matches at 14 bases. The DNA end is a closer match to TRBJ2-1, so the J assignment may be wrong. This CDR3 is 17 amino acids long. Germline assignment: CDR1 MNHNS and CDR2 SASEGT. As DNA, the CDR3 is TGTGCCAGCATCCCCGGGACTAGCGGGAGTTCGGGAGAGACCCAGTTCTTC. This gives the protein CASIPGTSGSSGETQFF.

The table lists this clonotype with many counts. This chain's CDR3 is CASSSGTPYEQFF. The CDR3 nucleotides read TGTGCCAGCAGCTCCGGGACTCCCTACGAGCAGTTCTTC. J is TRBJ2-1 and V is TRBV11-3; TRBD2 might be the D (6 bases). The CDR3 loop spans 13 amino acids. Germline-derived CDR1 and CDR2 are SGHNT and YENEEA. Deletions cut 4 bases from V and 10 bases from J, with 14 bases between.

This clonotype was recorded at least ten times. This rearrangement joins TRBV12-5 to TRBJ2-6, with TRBD2 matching over 8 bases. The CDR3 totals 19 residues. Unmatched junction bases numbered 9, after V lost 2 bases and J lost 0 bases. CDR1 is LGHNT, CDR2 FRNRAP, per germline. The chain's CDR3 is CASGLRHGTRSSGANVLTF. In DNA form, the CDR3 reads TGTGCTAGTGGTTTGAGACACGGGACTAGGTCCTCTGGGGCCAACGTCCTGACTTTC.

This clonotype was seen more than once but under ten times. The V and J genes are TRBV12-3 or TRBV12-4 and TRBJ2-1; 12 bases are a match to TRBD2. Trimming cost V 6 bases and J 0 bases; bases outside gene matches: 6. CDR3 length: 17 residues. The CDR3 region is CASSQTSGGFSYNEQFF. CDR3 bases: TGTGCCAGCAGCCAAACTAGCGGGGGGTTCTCCTACAATGAGCAGTTCTTC.

This clonotype was found a few times. CDR3 loop: CASSSLTSGATYEQFF. In DNA, the CDR3 is TGTGCCAGCAGCTCGCTGACTAGCGGGGCGACCTACGAGCAGTTCTTC. V is TRBV7-2 and J is TRBJ2-1; TRBD2 aligns across 11 bases. Germline-derived CDR1 and CDR2 are SGHTA and FQGNSA. The junction had 12 bases not matched to a gene; V was cut back by 4 bases and J by 10 bases. The CDR3 length is 16 residues.

Ten or more counts support this clonotype. The rearrangement links TRBV6-1 to TRBJ2-7, with TRBD1 identical over 10 bases. Trimming removed 1 base from V and 6 bases from J; junction bases left unmatched: 0. Looked up from germline, CDR1 is MNHNS and CDR2 is SASEGT. The CDR3 length is 13 residues. The CDR3 is CASSEGDRGEQYF. The CDR3 DNA sequence: TGTGCCAGCAGTGAAGGGGACAGGGGCGAGCAGTACTTC.

This clonotype showed up many times. The chain links TRBV12-3 or TRBV12-4 to TRBJ2-3; D uncertain. The V end was cut by 7 bases, the J end by 4 bases, with 6 bases between. CDR3 length: 11 residues. In nucleotides, the CDR3 is TGTGCCAGCAACTTTCCAGATACGCAGTATTTT. Its protein product is CASNFPDTQYF.

The V and J genes are TRBV28 and TRBJ2-1; the match to TRBD2 covers 16 bases. J gave up 1 base and V 3 bases, and 6 bases lay outside the gene matches. The CDR3 extends over 19 amino acids. Germline CDR1 reads MDHEN; CDR2 reads SYDVKM. The chain's CDR3 is CASSLMGTSGGASYNEQFF. As DNA, the CDR3 is TGTGCCAGCAGTTTGATGGGGACTAGCGGGGGGGCTTCCTACAATGAGCAGTTCTTC.

By share of the sample, this clonotype is medium-sized (0.01 to 0.1%). This chain links TRBV6-1 with TRBJ2-5, with TRBD2 identical over 14 bases. This CDR3 has 16 residues. The V gene end was trimmed by 6 bases and the J gene end by 4 bases; junction bases not matched to a gene: 7. Germline V CDR1 and CDR2: MNHNS, SASEGT. The CDR3 loop is CASRPGLAGVGETQYF. In nucleotides, the CDR3 is TGTGCCAGCAGGCCGGGACTAGCGGGAGTAGGAGAGACCCAGTACTTC.

This clonotype has just a few counts. V gene TRBV6-5 combines with J gene TRBJ2-6, with 7 bases identical to TRBD1. The closer fit of TRBJ2-1 to the DNA end suggests the J call may be wrong. The CDR3 is 14 residues long. CDR1 and CDR2 from the germline V gene are MNHEY and SVGAGI. The CDR3 DNA reads TGTGCCAGCAGTTACTCGAGACAGGGAATAGAGCAGTTCTTC. Its translation is CASSYSRQGIEQFF.

Concerning this clonotype itself: This is likely a read error, given that the CDR3 carries no conserved phenylalanine or tryptophan at its end. It is unclear where the CDR3 begins or ends on the DNA, so no DNA is shown, and the CDR3 is as TCRdb lists it. The rearrangement uses TRBV7-3 and TRBJ2-6; the table calls TRBD1, which could not be checked here. CDR1 is SGHTA, CDR2 FQGTGA, per germline. The CDR3 totals 10 residues, both ends included. CDR3 sequence: CASSSQPGQG.

This clonotype was seen ten or more times. The gene calls are TRBV6-1 and TRBJ1-5; TRBD1 is a possible D gene (5 bases). Germline V CDR1 and CDR2: MNHNS, SASEGT. V lost 4 bases and J 7 bases, leaving 14 bases between the germline ends. This CDR3 is built from 14 residues. For the CDR3, the DNA is TGTGCCAGCAGTGTCTCGGGGCAAGGGCAGCCCCAGCATTTT. This encodes CASSVSGQGQPQHF.

The sample holds many counts of this clonotype. The rearrangement links TRBV6-1 to TRBJ2-1, with D possibly being TRBD2 (7 bases). The J call may be incorrect, as the DNA end agrees better with TRBJ2-7. Germline V gives CDR1 MNHNS, CDR2 SASEGT. CDR3 size: 15 residues. The DNA of the CDR3 is TGTGCCAGCAGCTCCCCGGGGGGCAGCTACAATGAGCAGTACTTC. Translation: CASSSPGGSYNEQYF.

This clonotype is termed medium-sized. The genes are TRBV12-3 or TRBV12-4 and TRBJ1-6, with TRBD1 matching 8 bases. With V trimmed by 6 bases and J by 8 bases, 15 bases remained unmatched. This CDR3 has 17 amino acids. The CDR3 is CASRGSADREIHSPLHF. In DNA form, the CDR3 reads TGTGCCAGCAGGGGGAGTGCGGACAGGGAGATACATTCACCCCTCCACTTT.

V and J are TRBV12-5 and TRBJ1-1; unclear D gene. This CDR3 is 14 amino acids long. Between the trimmed V and J ends, which lost 1 base and 0 bases, there was a span of 6 bases. The germline V gene has CDR1 LGHNT and CDR2 FRNRAP. CDR3 protein: CASGLAYMNTEAFF. The CDR3 region has the DNA TGTGCTAGTGGTTTGGCCTACATGAACACTGAAGCTTTCTTT.

The chain carries TRBV7-6 and TRBJ2-1, with 13 bases identical to TRBD2. This CDR3 has 18 amino acids. The germline gives CDR1 SGHVS, CDR2 FNYEAQ. The V segment lost 1 base and the J segment 9 bases; nucleotides outside the gene matches: 12. The CDR3 protein is CASSLESGTSGVLGEQFF. CDR3 DNA sequence: TGTGCCAGCAGCTTAGAGTCCGGGACTAGCGGGGTTTTGGGTGAGCAGTTCTTC.

The chain employs TRBV6-4 and TRBJ1-6, with TRBD1 matching over 9 bases. With V trimmed by 6 bases and J by 7 bases, 4 bases remained unmatched. There are 14 residues in the CDR3. Germline loops: CDR1 MRHNA, CDR2 SNTAGT. The CDR3 spells CASRGTGLNSPLHF. The CDR3 DNA is TGTGCCAGCAGAGGGACAGGGCTAAATTCACCCCTCCACTTT.

This chain links TRBV7-8 with TRBJ2-1; 7 bases are a match to TRBD1. CDR1 is SGHVS and CDR2 is FQNEAQ in the germline V gene. Germline trimming cut 1 base from V and 13 bases from J; bases unmatched to any gene: 13. The CDR3 extends over 15 amino acids. The CDR3 reads CASSLVRGLMETQFF. The CDR3 DNA sequence: TGTGCCAGCAGCTTAGTTAGGGGGCTAATGGAGACCCAGTTCTTC. Filled out from reference TRBV7-8 and TRBJ2-1, the complete variable domain reads GAGVSQSPRYKVAKRGQDVALRCDPISGHVSLFWYQQALGQGPEFLTYFQNEAQLDKSGLPSDRFFAERPEGSVSTLKIQRTQQEDSAVYLCASSLVRGLMETQFFGPGTRLTVL.

This clonotype has ten or more counts. The chain uses TRBV6-6 and TRBJ2-7; TRBD1 might be the D (6 bases). Trimming shortened V by 2 bases and J by 3 bases, and 8 bases separated the two germline ends. This CDR3 contains 13 residues. Germline V CDR1 and CDR2: MNHNY, SVGAGI (reference sequence). The CDR3, as DNA: TGTGCCAGCAGTTACACAGGGAACTACGAGCAGTACTTC. Its protein product is CASSYTGNYEQYF.

This clonotype was observed a handful of times. This may stem from a read error, because a much larger clone lies one nucleotide away. The chain carries TRBV6-5 and TRBJ2-3; D unresolved. The germline CDR1 and CDR2 sequences are MNHEY and SVGAGI. The CDR3 is made up of 11 amino acids. V gave up 6 bases and J gave up 2 bases, with 3 bases separating them. The CDR3 region is CASRSTDTQYF. For the CDR3, the DNA is TGTGCCAGCAGGTCCACAGATACGCAGTATTTT.

The chain employs TRBV12-3 or TRBV12-4 and TRBJ1-2; D unresolved. This CDR3 comprises 14 residues. V gave up 4 bases and J gave up 5 bases, with 14 bases separating them. The CDR3 DNA reads TGTGCCAGCAGTTACTTGGGTCCGGGGTATGGCTACACCTTC. Protein sequence: CASSYLGPGYGYTF.

This sequence joins TRBV12-3 or TRBV12-4 and TRBJ1-1, with 9 bases that match TRBD1. Unmatched junction bases numbered 5, after V lost 6 bases and J lost 6 bases. There are 13 residues in the CDR3. The CDR3 reads CASSKQGASEAFF. DNA for the CDR3: TGTGCCAGCAGCAAACAGGGGGCGTCTGAAGCTTTCTTT.

Sample share makes this clonotype medium-sized (0.01 to 0.1%). The chain uses TRBV12-3 or TRBV12-4 and TRBJ2-1; 14 nucleotides line up with TRBD2. Trimming at V came to 2 bases and at J to 7 bases, leaving 4 bases not matched to a gene. The CDR3 is 16 residues long. The CDR3 loop reads CASSLRLAGGGNEQFF. CDR3 nucleotide sequence: TGTGCCAGCAGTTTAAGACTAGCGGGAGGGGGGAATGAGCAGTTCTTC.

This clonotype appeared a few times. This chain links TRBV7-2 with TRBJ2-2, with 10 bases identical to TRBD2. This CDR3 has 18 amino acids. V lost 7 bases and J lost 2; bases outside the gene matches: 13. CDR1 is SGHTA, CDR2 FQGNSA, per germline. The CDR3 DNA follows: TGTGCCAGCACCAAACCGGCAGCGGGGGGGGTTAACACCGGGGAGCTGTTTTTT. It translates to CASTKPAAGGVNTGELFF.